The TCR beta chain described here comes from a study of shared clonotypes between healthy human individuals. Germline V CDR1 and CDR2: MNHEY, SMNVEV (reference sequence). V was shortened by 5 bases and J by 3 bases, with 13 bases between the two germline ends. The CDR3 is made up of 14 amino acids. Some clones are missing from TCRdb's copy, which holds only in-frame ones; the method was immunoSEQ multiplex PCR. The data show about 2.1 million clones, 93% seen once. The naive CD8 subset, CD45RO-negative cells positively selected for CCR7, excluded terminally differentiated effector memory CD45RA+ cells. Concerning this clone itself: Antigen specificity is unknown.

Study-wide results and limits: In four donors, 4.5% to 5.5% of naive CD4 clonotypes appeared in common. Sorted-subset samples were not fully sequenced, rarefaction indicated. Researchers sampled only blood; tissue repertoires likely differ. Naive subsets generally had larger estimated richness than memory subsets.

This clonotype originated in a man between 18 and 35 years old in good health. Some clones in this sample may be carry-over from other donors' samples. Sequences were obtained from naive CD8+ T cells from PBMCs. The V call is TRBV27, the J call TRBJ1-1, with unresolved D. The CDR3 sequence: CASSLLDWDTEAFF. CDR3 DNA: TGTGCCAGCAGTCTACTCGATTGGGACACTGAAGCTTTCTTT.